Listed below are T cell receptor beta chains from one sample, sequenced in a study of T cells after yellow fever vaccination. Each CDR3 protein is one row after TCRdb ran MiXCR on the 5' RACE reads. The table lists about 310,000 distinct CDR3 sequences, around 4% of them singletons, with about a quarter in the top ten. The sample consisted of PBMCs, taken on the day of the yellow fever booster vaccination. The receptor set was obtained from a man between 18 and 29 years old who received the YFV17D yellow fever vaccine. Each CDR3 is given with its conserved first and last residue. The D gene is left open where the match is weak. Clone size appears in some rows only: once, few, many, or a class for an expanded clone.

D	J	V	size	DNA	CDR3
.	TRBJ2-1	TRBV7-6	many	TGTGCCAGCAGCTTAGCGGTGGGCAGGGGGCAGTTCTTC	CASSLAVGRGQFF
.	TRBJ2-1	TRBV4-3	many	TGCGCCAGCAGCCAAGATTTCGCCCGGCGGTTCTTC	CASSQDFARRFF
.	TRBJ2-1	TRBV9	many	TGTGCCAGCAGCGTAGTACAGGCCGGCTCCTACAATGAGCAGTTCTTC	CASSVVQAGSYNEQFF
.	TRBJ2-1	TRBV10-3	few	TGTGCCATCAGTGAGTCGAGGACTCACAATGAGCAGTTCTTC	CAISESRTHNEQFF
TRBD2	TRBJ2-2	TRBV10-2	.	TGCGCCAGCAGTGAAGCTAGCGGGGGCCTAACTGAGCTGTTTTTT	CASSEASGGLTELFF
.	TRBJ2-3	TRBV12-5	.	TGTGCTAGTGGTTTGGTGTCCGCAGATACGCAGTATTTT	CASGLVSADTQYF
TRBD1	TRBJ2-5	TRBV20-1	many	TGCAGTGCTAGCACAGGGGTGGAGACCCAGTACTTC	CSASTGVETQYF
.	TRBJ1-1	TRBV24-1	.	TGTGCCACCAGTGATCAGGGGTACGGAGCTTTCTTT	CATSDQGYGAFF
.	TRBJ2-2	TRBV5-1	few	TGCGCCAGCAGCTTGGCACGGGCGGAGAGCACCGGGGAGCTGTTTTTT	CASSLARAESTGELFF
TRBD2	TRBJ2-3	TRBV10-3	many	TGTGCCATCAGTGAGTCGGGTAGCGGGGTCACAGATACGCAGTATTTT	CAISESGSGVTDTQYF
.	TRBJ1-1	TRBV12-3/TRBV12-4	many	TGTGCCAGCAGTTTACCCGGCAGGGTGGTTGAAGCTTTCTTT	CASSLPGRVVEAFF
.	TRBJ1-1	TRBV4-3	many	TGCGCCAGCCGGAAAGCGATTAACACTGAAGCTTTCTTT	CASRKAINTEAFF
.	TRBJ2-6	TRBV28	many	TGTGCCAGCAGTATAACAGGGATTGGGGCCAACGTCCTGACTTTC	CASSITGIGANVLTF
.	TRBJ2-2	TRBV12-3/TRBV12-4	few	TGTGCCAGCAGGAGCACCCCCCCGGACACCGGGGAGCTGTTTTTT	CASRSTPPDTGELFF
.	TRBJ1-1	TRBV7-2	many	TGTGCCAGCAGCGTTTCTCAGGGGAACACTGAAGCTTTCTTT	CASSVSQGNTEAFF
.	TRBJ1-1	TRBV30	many	TGTGCCTGGATGCAGGGGAACACTGAAGCTTTCTTT	CAWMQGNTEAFF
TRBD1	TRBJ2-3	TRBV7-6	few	TGTGCCAGCAGCCCAGAGGGGGCCGGCACAGATACGCAGTATTTT	CASSPEGAGTDTQYF
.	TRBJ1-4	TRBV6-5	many	TGTGCCAGCAGTTACTCGAAAATTCCTGGGTCGAATGAAAAACTGTTTTTT	CASSYSKIPGSNEKLFF
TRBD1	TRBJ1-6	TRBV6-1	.	TGTGCCAGCAGGGACGGACAGGGGGCGAATTCACCCCTCCACTTT	CASRDGQGANSPLHF
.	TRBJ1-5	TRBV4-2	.	TGTGCCAGCAGCGAAAATACCGGGTCTGAAATGAATCAGCCCCAGCATTTT	CASSENTGSEMNQPQHF
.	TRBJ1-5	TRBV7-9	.	TGTGCCAGCAGCTCGACTGTGGATAGCAATCAGCCCCAGCATTTT	CASSSTVDSNQPQHF
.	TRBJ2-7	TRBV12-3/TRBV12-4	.	TGTGCCAGCAGCAATCCGCCCAACGAGCAGTACTTC	CASSNPPNEQYF
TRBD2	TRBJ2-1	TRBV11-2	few	TGTGCCAGCAGCTTAGATCGAGGCGGGGGGGCGGCCACCTACAATGAGCAGTTCTTC	CASSLDRGGGAATYNEQFF
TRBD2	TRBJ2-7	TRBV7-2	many	TGTGCCAGCAGCACGGGACTAGCGGCTTACTCCTCCTACGAGCAGTACTTC	CASSTGLAAYSSYEQYF
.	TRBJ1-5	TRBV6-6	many	TGTGCCAGCAGTTACAGGGGTCACAATCAGCCCCAGCATTTT	CASSYRGHNQPQHF
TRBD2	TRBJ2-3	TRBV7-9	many	TGTGCCAGCAGTCGTGGACTAGCGGGGGGCAGGGGTACAGATACGCAGTATTTT	CASSRGLAGGRGTDTQYF
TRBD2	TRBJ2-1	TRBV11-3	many	TGTGCCAGCAGCTCAAGGGAGGGGATTCGGTTCTTC	CASSSREGIRFF
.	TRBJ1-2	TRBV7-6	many	TGTGCCAGCAGCTTGGGACACCTTAACTATGGCTACACCTTC	CASSLGHLNYGYTF
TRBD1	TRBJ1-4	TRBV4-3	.	TGCGCCAGCAGCCAAGATCGGCGTCAGGGGGAAGAAAAACTGTTTTTT	CASSQDRRQGEEKLFF
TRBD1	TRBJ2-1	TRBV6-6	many	TGTGCCATCTCAAGGGGGACAGGGGGCGGGAATGAGCAGTTCTTC	CAISRGTGGGNEQFF
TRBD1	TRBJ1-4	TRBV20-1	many	TGCAGTGCTCTCGGACAGGGGGGGGAAAAACTGTTTTTT	CSALGQGGEKLFF
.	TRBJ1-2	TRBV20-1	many	TGCAGTGCTACCTATTATGGCTACACCTTC	CSATYYGYTF
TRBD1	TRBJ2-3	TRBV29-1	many	TGCAGCGCTACCGGGACAGGCGGTCCAGATACGCAGTATTTT	CSATGTGGPDTQYF
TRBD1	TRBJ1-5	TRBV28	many	TGTGCCAGCAGGGGAGGTTCAGGGGGCGATCAGCCCCAGCATTTT	CASRGGSGGDQPQHF
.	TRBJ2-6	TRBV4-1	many	TGCGCCAGCAGCCAAGAGGGGTTGTACTCTGGGGCCAACGTCCTGACTTTC	CASSQEGLYSGANVLTF
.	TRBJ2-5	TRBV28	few	TGTGCCAGCAGTTTTCGGCCGGCCGGGGAGACCCAGTACTTC	CASSFRPAGETQYF
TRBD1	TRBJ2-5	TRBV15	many	TGTGCCACCAGCAGGGACAGGGCCCTCCAAGAGACCCAGTACTTC	CATSRDRALQETQYF
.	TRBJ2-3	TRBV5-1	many	TGCGCCAGCAGCTTGACATTGGGGGCGGCAGATACGCAGTATTTT	CASSLTLGAADTQYF
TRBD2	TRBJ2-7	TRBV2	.	TGTGTCAGCAGTGAAGCGCGGGGGTCGAAAAGCGAGCAGTACTTC	CVSSEARGSKSEQYF
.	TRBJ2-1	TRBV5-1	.	TGCGCCAGCAGCTTGGTCTCCGGACCCGAAGAGACCCAGTTCTTC	CASSLVSGPEETQFF
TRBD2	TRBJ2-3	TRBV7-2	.	TGTGCCAGCAGCTCCCCGTCGGGGGGGGGCCCGACAGATACGCAGTATTTT	CASSSPSGGGPTDTQYF
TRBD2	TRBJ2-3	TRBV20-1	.	TGCAGTGCTAGGGGGACTAGGATGGGAACAGATACGCAGTATTTT	CSARGTRMGTDTQYF
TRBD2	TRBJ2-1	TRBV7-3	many	TGTGCCAGCAGTCCTCGAGGTAGCGGGGTCGATGAGCAGTTCTTC	CASSPRGSGVDEQFF
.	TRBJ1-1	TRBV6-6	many	TGTGCCAGCATCATCCGGGAGAAGGGGTCCACTGAAGCTTTCTTT	CASIIREKGSTEAFF
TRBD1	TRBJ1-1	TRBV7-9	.	TGTGCCAGCAGCTTAACAGGGGCGCACACTGAAGCTTTCTTT	CASSLTGAHTEAFF
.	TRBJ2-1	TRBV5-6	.	TGTGCCAGCAGCCATTCAGACCTGCCTAACGTGTTGCAGTTCTTC	CASSHSDLPNVLQFF
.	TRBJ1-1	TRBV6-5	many	TGTGCCAGCAGCCGTGGTCTGGGAGCTTTCTTT	CASSRGLGAFF
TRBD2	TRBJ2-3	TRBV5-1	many	TGCGCCAGCAGCTTGGGTGGTAGCGGGGGCCACACAGATACGCAGTATTTT	CASSLGGSGGHTDTQYF